The TCR beta chain described here comes from a study of control samples from healthy donors and cancer patients. V lost 0 bases and J 3 bases, leaving 8 bases between the germline ends. CDR3 length: 14 amino acids. In germline, CDR1 is KGHSH, CDR2 LQKENI. Only in-frame clones appear in the TCRdb table, and some are missing; sequencing was by immunoSEQ multiplex PCR. The sample records under 150,000 clones, 93% being singletons. This clonotype was sampled from a man younger than 40 in good health. V gene TRBV18 combines with J gene TRBJ1-1; D unclear. Sequenced sample: blood. The CDR3 region has the DNA TGTGCCAGCTCACCACCAGGCTGGGACACTGAAGCTTTCTTT. Translated: CASSPPGWDTEAFF.